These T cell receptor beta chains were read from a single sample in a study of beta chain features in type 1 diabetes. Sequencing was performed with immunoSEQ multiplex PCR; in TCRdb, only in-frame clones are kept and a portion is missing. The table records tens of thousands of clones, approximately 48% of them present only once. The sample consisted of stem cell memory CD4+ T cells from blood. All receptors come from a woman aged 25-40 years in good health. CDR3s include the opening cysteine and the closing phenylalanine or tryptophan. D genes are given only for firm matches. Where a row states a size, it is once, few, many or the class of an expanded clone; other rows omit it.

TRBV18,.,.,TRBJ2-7,TGTGCCAGCTCACCTGAGGGAAGCTCCTACGAGCAGTACTTC,CASSPEGSSYEQYF
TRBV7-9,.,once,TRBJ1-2,TGTGCCAGCAGCCCCCCGTCTAACTATGGCTACACCTTC,CASSPPSNYGYTF
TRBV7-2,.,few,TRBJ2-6,TGTGCCAGCAGTGCCCCCAGCTCTGGGGCCAACGTCCTGACTTTC,CASSAPSSGANVLTF
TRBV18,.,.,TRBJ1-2,TGTGCCAGCTCACCACAGTCTACCGGGTACGAGGATGGCTACACCTTC,CASSPQSTGYEDGYTF
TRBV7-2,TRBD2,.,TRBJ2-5,TGTGCCAGCAGCTTGGCGGGAGCTGGAGAGACCCAGTACTTC,CASSLAGAGETQYF
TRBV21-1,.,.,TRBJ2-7,TGTGCCAGCAGCAAGGGTGACAGCTACGAGCAGTACTTC,CASSKGDSYEQYF
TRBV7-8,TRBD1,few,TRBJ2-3,TGTGCCAGCAGCTCAGAGGGGGCTATGTTGAGCACAGATACGCAGTATTTT,CASSSEGAMLSTDTQYF
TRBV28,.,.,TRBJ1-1,TGTGCCAGCAGTTTATGGGGGGCGCGGAAGAACACTGAAGCTTTCTTT,CASSLWGARKNTEAFF
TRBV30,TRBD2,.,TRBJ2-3,TGTGCCTGGAGTGTACTATATGGGCGAGCGGGAGGGACGATTAGCACAGATACGCAGTATTTT,CAWSVLYGRAGGTISTDTQYF
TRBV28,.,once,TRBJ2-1,TGTGCCAGCAGCCTTAGCGAGCCCTGGAACAATGAGCAGTTCTTC,CASSLSEPWNNEQFF
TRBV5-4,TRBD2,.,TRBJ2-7,TGTGCCAGCAGCCCGGCGACTAGCGGAAACTACGAGCAGTACTTC,CASSPATSGNYEQYF
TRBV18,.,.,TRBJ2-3,TGTGCCAGCTCACCAAGGAGGGTTAGCACAGATACGCAGTATTTT,CASSPRRVSTDTQYF
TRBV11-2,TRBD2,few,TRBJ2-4,TGTGCCAGCAGCTCTGTAGCTAGCGGGGACCTTTTTCAGTACTTC,CASSSVASGDLFQYF
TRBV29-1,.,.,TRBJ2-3,TGCAGTCTCAAGGTGGGGAGCGCTAGCACAGATACGCAGTATTTT,CSLKVGSASTDTQYF
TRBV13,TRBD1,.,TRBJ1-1,TGTGCCAGCAGCTTAGCCCTGGGACAGCCCGAAGCTTTCTTT,CASSLALGQPEAFF
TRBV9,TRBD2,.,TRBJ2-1,TGTGCCAGCAGCGTAAACTCATTCGTAGCGGGAGGGTACAATGAGCAGTTCTTC,CASSVNSFVAGGYNEQFF
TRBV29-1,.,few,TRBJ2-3,TGCAGCGCGGGACATAGCACAGATACGCAGTATTTT,CSAGHSTDTQYF
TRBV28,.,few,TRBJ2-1,TGTGCCATTTGGGGTCCGGGACAATCCCATGAGCAGTTCTTC,CAIWGPGQSHEQFF